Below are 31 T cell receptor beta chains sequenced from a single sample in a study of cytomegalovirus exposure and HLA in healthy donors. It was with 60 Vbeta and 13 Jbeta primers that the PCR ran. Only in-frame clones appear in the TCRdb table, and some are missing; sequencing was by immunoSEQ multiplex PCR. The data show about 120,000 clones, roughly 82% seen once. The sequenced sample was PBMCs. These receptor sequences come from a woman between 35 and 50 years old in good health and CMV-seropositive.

CDR3 in DNA: TGTGCCAGCAGTGTGGGACAGGGGAACCCAGATACGCAGTATTTT. This translates into CASSVGQGNPDTQYF. The rearrangement uses TRBV6-1 and TRBJ2-3; TRBD1 agrees at 10 bases. This CDR3 has 15 residues. Trimming at V came to 4 bases and at J to 4 bases, leaving 5 bases not matched to a gene. Germline V gene sequence: CDR1 MNHNS, CDR2 SASEGT.

In DNA, the CDR3 is TGTGCCAGTAGTAGGAGGACCGGGGGAAGCACTGAAGCTTTCTTT. As protein: CASSRRTGGSTEAFF. The V and J genes are TRBV19 and TRBJ1-1, with D maybe TRBD1 (5 bases). CDR3 size: 15 residues. Trimming stripped 4 bases from V and 4 bases from J, with 16 bases between. Germline V lookup: CDR1 LNHDA, CDR2 SQIVND (reference sequence).

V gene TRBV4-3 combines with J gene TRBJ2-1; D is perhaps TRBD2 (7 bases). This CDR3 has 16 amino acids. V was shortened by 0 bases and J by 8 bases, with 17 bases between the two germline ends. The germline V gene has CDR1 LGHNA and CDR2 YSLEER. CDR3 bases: TGCGCCAGCAGCCAAGATAGGGGGGGGGCGTCATATGAGCAGTTCTTC. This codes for CASSQDRGGASYEQFF.

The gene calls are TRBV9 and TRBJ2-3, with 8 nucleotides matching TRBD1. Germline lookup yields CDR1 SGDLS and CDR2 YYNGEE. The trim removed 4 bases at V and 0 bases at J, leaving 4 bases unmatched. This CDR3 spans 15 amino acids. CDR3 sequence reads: CASSLTGASTDTQYF. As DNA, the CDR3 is TGTGCCAGCAGCTTGACAGGGGCTAGCACAGATACGCAGTATTTT.

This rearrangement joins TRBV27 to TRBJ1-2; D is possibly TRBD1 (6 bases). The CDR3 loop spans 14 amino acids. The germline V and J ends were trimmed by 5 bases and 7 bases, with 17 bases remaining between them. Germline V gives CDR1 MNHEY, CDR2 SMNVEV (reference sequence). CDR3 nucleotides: TGTGCCAGCAGTATTCAGAGCGGGGGCTTTGGCTACACCTTC. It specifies CASSIQSGGFGYTF.

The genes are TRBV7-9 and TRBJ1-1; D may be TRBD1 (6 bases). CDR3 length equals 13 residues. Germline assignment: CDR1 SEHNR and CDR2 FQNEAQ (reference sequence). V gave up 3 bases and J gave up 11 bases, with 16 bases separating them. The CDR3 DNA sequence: TGTGCCAGCAGCTTCCCAAACAGGGATGAGGCTTTCTTT. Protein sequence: CASSFPNRDEAFF.

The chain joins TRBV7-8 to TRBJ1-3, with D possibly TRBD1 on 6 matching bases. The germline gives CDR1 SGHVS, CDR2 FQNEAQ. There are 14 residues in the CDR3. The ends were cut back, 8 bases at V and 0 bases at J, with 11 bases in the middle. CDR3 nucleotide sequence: TGTGCCAGCTCCAGGGGCGGCTCTGGAAACACCATATATTTT. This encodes CASSRGGSGNTIYF.

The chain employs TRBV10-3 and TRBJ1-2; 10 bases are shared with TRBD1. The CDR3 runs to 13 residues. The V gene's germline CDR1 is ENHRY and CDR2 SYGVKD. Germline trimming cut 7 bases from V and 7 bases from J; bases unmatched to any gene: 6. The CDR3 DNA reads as TGTGCCATCAAACCGGGGACAGGGGTTGGCTACACCTTC. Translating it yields CAIKPGTGVGYTF.

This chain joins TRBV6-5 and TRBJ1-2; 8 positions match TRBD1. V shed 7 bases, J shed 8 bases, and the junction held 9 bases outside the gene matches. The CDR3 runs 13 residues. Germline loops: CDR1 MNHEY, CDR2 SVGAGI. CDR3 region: CASNTGGWGGYTF. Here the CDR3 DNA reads TGTGCCAGCAACACAGGGGGTTGGGGGGGCTACACCTTC.

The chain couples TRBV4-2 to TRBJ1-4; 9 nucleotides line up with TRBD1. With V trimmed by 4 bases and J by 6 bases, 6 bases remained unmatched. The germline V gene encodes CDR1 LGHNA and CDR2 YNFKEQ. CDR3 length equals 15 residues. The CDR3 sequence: CASSPGDREDEKLFF. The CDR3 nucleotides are TGTGCCAGCAGCCCTGGGGACAGGGAGGATGAAAAACTGTTTTTT.

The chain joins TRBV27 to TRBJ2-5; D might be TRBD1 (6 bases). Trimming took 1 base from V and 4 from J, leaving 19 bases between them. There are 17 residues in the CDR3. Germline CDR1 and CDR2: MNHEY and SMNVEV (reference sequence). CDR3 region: CASSLLGRQGRGETQYF. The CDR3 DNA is TGTGCCAGCAGTTTATTGGGTAGGCAGGGGCGAGGAGAGACCCAGTACTTC.

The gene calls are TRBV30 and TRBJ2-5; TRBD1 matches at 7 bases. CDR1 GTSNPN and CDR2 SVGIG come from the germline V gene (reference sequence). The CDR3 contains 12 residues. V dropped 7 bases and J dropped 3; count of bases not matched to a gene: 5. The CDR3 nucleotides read TGTGCCTTCGACAGGGAAGAAGAGACCCAGTACTTC. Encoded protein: CAFDREEETQYF.

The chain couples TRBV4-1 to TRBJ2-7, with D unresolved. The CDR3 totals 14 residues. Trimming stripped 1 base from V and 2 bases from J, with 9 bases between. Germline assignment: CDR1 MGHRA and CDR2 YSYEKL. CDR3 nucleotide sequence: TGCGCCAGCAGCCAAGTTAGTAACGCCTACGAGCAGTACTTC. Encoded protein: CASSQVSNAYEQYF.

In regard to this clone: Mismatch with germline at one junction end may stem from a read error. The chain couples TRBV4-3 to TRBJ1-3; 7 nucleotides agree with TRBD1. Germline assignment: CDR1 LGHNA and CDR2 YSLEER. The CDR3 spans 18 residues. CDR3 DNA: TGCGCCAGCAGCCAAGATCAATCGGACAGGTTCTCTAGAAACACCATATATTTT. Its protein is CASSQDQSDRFSRNTIYF.

CDR3 amino acids: CSAEGAEGYTF. CDR3 nucleotide sequence: TGCAGTGCAGAGGGGGCGGAAGGCTACACCTTC. The rearrangement links TRBV20-1 to TRBJ1-2; 7 nucleotides align to TRBD1. Germline V CDR1 and CDR2: DFQATT, SNEGSKA (reference sequence). V trimming: 6 bases; J trimming: 8 bases; junction bases outside the gene matches: 6. The length of the CDR3 is 11 residues.

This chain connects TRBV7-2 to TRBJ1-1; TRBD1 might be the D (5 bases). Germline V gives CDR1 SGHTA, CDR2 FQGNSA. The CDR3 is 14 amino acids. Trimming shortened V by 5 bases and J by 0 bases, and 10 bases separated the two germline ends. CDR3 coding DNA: TGTGCCAGCAGCATATCGGGGGTGAACACTGAAGCTTTCTTT. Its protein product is CASSISGVNTEAFF.

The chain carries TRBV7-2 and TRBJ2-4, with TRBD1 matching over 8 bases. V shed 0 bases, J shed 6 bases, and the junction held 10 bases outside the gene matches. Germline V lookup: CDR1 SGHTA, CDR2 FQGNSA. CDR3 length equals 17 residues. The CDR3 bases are TGTGCCAGCAGCTTAGCCTCGGACAGGGACTCGGGAAACATTCAGTACTTC. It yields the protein CASSLASDRDSGNIQYF.

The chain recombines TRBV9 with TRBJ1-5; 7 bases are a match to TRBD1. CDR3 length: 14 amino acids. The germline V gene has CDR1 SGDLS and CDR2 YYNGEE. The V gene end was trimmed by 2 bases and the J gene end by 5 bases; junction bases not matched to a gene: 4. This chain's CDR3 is CASSVGQWDQPQHF. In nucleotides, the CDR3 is TGTGCCAGCAGCGTGGGACAGTGGGATCAGCCCCAGCATTTT.

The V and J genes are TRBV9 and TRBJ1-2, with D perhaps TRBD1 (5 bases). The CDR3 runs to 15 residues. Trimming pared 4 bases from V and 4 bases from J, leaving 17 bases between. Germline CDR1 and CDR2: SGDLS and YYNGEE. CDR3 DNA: TGTGCCAGCAGCCCGACTGGGGCATTGGTCTATGGCTACACCTTC. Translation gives CASSPTGALVYGYTF.

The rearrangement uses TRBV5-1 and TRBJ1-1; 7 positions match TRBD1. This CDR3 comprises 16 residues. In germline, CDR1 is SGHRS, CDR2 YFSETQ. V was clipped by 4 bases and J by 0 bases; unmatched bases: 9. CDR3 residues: CASSLDTTGMNTEAFF. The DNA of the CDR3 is TGCGCCAGCAGCCTGGATACGACAGGGATGAACACTGAAGCTTTCTTT.

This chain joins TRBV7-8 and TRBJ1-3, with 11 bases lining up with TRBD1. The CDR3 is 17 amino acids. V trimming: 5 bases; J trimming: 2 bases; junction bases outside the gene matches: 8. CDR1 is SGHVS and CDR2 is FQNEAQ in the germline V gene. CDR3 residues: CASSPRDRGRAGNTIYF. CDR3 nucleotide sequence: TGTGCCAGCAGCCCTCGGGACAGGGGGAGAGCTGGAAACACCATATATTTT.

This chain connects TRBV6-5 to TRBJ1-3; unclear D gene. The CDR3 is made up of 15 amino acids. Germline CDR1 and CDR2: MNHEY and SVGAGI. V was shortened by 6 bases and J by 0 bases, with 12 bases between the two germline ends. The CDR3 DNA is TGTGCCAGCAGCTCCAACTCATTCTCTGGAAACACCATATATTTT. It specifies CASSSNSFSGNTIYF.

The DNA for the CDR3 is TGTGCCAGCAGTTATGCCGGGACAGACTCTGGAAACACCATATATTTT. Translation gives CASSYAGTDSGNTIYF. The rearrangement joins TRBV28 to TRBJ1-3, with 7 bases identical to TRBD1. The CDR3 totals 16 residues. Germline loops: CDR1 MDHEN, CDR2 SYDVKM. Trimming removed 4 bases from V and 0 bases from J; junction bases left unmatched: 6.

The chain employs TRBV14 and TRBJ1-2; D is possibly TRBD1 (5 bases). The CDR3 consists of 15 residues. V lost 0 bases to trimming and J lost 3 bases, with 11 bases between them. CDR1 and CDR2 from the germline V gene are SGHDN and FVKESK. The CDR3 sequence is CASSQEVRDYYGYTF. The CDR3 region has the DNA TGTGCCAGCAGCCAAGAGGTCAGGGACTACTATGGCTACACCTTC.

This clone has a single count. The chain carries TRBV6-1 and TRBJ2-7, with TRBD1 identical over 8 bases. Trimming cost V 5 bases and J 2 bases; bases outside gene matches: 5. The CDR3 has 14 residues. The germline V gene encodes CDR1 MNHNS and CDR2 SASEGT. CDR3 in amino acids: CASSLGTGTYEQYF. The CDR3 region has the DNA TGTGCCAGCAGTCTTGGGACAGGAACCTACGAGCAGTACTTC.

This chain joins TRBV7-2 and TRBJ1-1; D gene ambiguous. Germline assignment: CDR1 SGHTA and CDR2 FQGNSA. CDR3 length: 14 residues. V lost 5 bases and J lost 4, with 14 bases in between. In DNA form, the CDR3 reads TGTGCCAGCAGCCCTGGAGCCCGGGGCACTGAAGCTTTCTTT. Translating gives CASSPGARGTEAFF.

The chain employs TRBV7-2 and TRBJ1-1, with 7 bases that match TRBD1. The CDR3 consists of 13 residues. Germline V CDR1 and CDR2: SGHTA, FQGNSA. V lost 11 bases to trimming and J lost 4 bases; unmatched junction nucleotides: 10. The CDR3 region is CAGRTGRVTEAFF. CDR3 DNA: TGTGCCGGACGGACAGGTCGTGTCACTGAAGCTTTCTTT.

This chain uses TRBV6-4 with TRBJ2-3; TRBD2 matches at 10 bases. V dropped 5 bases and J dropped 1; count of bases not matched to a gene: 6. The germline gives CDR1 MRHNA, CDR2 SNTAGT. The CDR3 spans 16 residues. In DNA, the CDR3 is TGTGCCAGCAGTACCTGGACTAGCGGTCGCACAGATACGCAGTATTTT. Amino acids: CASSTWTSGRTDTQYF.

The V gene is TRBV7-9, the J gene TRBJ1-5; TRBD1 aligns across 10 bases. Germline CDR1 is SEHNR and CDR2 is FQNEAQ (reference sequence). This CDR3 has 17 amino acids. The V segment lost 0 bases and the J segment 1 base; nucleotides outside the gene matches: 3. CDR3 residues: CASSLARTGGSNQPQHF. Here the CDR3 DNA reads TGTGCCAGCAGCTTAGCCCGGACAGGGGGAAGCAATCAGCCCCAGCATTTT.

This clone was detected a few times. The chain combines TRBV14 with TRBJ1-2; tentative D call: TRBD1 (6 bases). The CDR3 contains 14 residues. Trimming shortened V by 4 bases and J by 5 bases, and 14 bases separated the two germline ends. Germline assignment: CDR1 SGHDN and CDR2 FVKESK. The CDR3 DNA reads TGTGCCAGCAGCCCAGGGACAAGAGCTTATGGCTACACCTTC. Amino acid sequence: CASSPGTRAYGYTF.

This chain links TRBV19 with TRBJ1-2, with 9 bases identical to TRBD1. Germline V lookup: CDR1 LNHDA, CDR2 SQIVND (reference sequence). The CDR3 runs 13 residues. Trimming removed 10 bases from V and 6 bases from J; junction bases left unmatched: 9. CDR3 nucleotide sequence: TGTGCCACCGGGACAGGGAATGTACATGGCTACACCTTC. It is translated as CATGTGNVHGYTF.